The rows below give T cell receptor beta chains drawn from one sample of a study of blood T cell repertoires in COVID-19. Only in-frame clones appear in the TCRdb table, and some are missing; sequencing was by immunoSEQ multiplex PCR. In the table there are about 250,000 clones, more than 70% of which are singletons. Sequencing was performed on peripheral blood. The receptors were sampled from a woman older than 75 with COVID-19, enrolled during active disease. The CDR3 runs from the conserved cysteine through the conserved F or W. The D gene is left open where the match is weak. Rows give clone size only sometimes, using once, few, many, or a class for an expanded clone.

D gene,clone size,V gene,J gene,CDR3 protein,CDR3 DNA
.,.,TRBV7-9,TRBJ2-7,CASSPRGLGYEQYF,TGTGCCAGCAGCCCACGGGGTCTTGGCTACGAGCAGTACTTC
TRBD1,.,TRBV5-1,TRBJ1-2,CASSPGTGGFYRGYTF,TGCGCCAGCAGCCCCGGGACAGGGGGCTTTTACCGCGGCTACACCTTC
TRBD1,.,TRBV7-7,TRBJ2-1,CASSPRTGGYNEQFF,TGTGCCAGCAGCCCGCGGACAGGTGGGTACAATGAGCAGTTCTTC
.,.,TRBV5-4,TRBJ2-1,CASSLDRGYNEQFF,TGTGCCAGCAGCTTGGATAGGGGATACAATGAGCAGTTCTTC
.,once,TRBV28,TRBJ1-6,CASSFENRGSPLHF,TGTGCCAGCAGTTTCGAGAATAGAGGTTCACCCCTCCACTTT
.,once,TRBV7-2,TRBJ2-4,CASSFATGKNIQYF,TGTGCCAGCAGCTTCGCTACCGGGAAAAACATTCAGTACTTC
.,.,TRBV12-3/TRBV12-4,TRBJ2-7,CASSFTEGAEQYF,TGTGCCAGCAGTTTCACCGAAGGAGCCGAGCAGTACTTC
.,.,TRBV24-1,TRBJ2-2,CATSDLIGRSNTGELFF,TGTGCCACCAGTGATTTGATTGGGCGTTCGAACACCGGGGAGCTGTTTTTT
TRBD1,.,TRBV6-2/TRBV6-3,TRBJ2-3,CASSRADRDTDTQYF,TGTGCCAGCAGCCGCGCGGACAGGGATACAGATACGCAGTATTTT
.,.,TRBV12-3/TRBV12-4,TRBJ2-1,CASSPHQGEQFF,TGTGCCAGCTCTCCCCACCAGGGTGAGCAGTTCTTC
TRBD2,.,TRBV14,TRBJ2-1,CASRPTSGSSYNEQFF,TGTGCCAGCAGACCTACTAGCGGAAGCTCCTACAATGAGCAGTTCTTC
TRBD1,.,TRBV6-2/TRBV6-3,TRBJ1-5,CASSYSRTTGTGVYSNQPQHF,TGTGCCAGCAGTTACTCGAGAACGACCGGGACAGGGGTCTATAGCAATCAGCCCCAGCATTTT
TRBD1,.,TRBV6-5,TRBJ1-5,CASSPSGTGNQPQHF,TGTGCCAGCAGCCCATCCGGGACAGGGAATCAGCCCCAGCATTTT
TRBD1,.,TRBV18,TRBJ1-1,CASSQGQGGTEAFF,TGTGCCAGCTCGCAAGGACAGGGGGGAACTGAAGCTTTCTTT
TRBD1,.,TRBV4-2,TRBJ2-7,CASSQGTGIYEQYF,TGTGCCAGCAGCCAAGGGACAGGGATCTACGAGCAGTACTTC
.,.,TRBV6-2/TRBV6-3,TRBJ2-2,CASSRGPNTGELFF,TGTGCCAGCAGCAGGGGCCCGAACACCGGGGAGCTGTTTTTT
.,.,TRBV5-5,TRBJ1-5,CASSFYRSGNSNQPQHF,TGTGCCAGCAGCTTTTACAGGTCGGGTAATAGCAATCAGCCCCAGCATTTT
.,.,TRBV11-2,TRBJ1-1,CASSSGRVLDTEAFF,TGTGCCAGCAGCTCCGGGAGGGTGTTGGACACTGAAGCTTTCTTT
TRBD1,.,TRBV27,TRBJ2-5,CASSTDRLKQETQYF,TGTGCCAGCAGTACGGACAGGCTGAAGCAAGAGACCCAGTACTTC
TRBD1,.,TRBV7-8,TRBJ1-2,CASSLEGGAGYGYTF,TGTGCCAGCAGCTTAGAAGGGGGCGCAGGCTATGGCTACACCTTC
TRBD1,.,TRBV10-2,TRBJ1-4,CASRDSLRYRGNEKLFF,TGCGCCAGCAGGGACAGTTTACGCTACAGGGGGAATGAAAAACTGTTTTTT
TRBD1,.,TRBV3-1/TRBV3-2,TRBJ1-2,CASSPDRDYGYTF,TGTGCCAGCAGTCCGGACAGGGACTATGGCTACACCTTC